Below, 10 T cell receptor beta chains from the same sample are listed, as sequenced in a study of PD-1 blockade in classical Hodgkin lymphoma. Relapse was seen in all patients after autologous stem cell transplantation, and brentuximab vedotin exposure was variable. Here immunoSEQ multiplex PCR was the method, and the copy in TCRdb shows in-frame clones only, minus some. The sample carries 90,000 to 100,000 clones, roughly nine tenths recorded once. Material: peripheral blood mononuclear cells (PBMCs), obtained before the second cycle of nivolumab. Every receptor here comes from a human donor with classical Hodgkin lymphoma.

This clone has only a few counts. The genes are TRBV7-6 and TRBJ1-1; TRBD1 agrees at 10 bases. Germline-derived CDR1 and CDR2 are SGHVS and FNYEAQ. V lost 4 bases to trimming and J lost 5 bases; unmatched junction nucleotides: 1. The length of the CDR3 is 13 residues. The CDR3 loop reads CASSWGQGTEAFF. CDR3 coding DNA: TGTGCCAGCAGCTGGGGACAGGGGACTGAAGCTTTCTTT.

The CDR3 region is CASSDRGLGNTIYF. The CDR3 coding sequence is TGTGCCAGCTCGGACAGGGGGCTGGGAAACACCATATATTTT. The rearrangement links TRBV6-1 to TRBJ1-3; 11 positions match TRBD1. V lost 8 bases to trimming and J lost 4 bases; unmatched junction nucleotides: 4. The CDR3 consists of 14 residues. CDR1 is MNHNS, CDR2 SASEGT, per germline.

CDR3 sequence reads: CASSLPGLYGYTF. CDR3 nucleotide sequence: TGTGCCAGCAGTTTACCCGGTCTCTATGGCTACACCTTC. The chain is built from TRBV28 and TRBJ1-2, with unresolved D. The CDR3 sequence is 13 residues long. Germline V lookup: CDR1 MDHEN, CDR2 SYDVKM. V lost 2 bases, J lost 4 bases, and 8 bases lay in between.

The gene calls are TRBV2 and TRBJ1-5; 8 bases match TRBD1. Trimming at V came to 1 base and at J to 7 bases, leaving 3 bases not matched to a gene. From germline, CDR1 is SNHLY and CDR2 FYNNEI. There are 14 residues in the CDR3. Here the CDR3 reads CASSEGTGGQPQHF. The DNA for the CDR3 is TGTGCCAGCAGTGAAGGTACAGGGGGGCAGCCCCAGCATTTT.

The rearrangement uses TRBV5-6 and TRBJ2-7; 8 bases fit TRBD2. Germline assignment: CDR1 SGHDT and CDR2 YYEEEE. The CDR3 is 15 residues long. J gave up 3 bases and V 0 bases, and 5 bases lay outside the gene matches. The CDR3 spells CASSLGIAGLYEQYF. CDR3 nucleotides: TGTGCCAGCAGCTTGGGGATAGCGGGGCTCTACGAGCAGTACTTC. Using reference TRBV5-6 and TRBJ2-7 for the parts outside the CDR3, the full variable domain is DAGVTQSPTHLIKTRGQQVTLRCSPKSGHDTVSWYQQALGQGPQFIFQYYEEEERQRGNFPDRFSGHQFPNYSSELNVNALLLGDSALYLCASSLGIAGLYEQYFGPGTRLTVT.

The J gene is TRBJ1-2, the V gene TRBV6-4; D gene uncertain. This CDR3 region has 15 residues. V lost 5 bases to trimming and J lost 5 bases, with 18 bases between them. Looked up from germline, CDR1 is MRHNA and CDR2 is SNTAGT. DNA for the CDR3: TGTGCCAGCAGTCCCCGGACTAACGGAGCGTATGGCTACACCTTC. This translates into CASSPRTNGAYGYTF.

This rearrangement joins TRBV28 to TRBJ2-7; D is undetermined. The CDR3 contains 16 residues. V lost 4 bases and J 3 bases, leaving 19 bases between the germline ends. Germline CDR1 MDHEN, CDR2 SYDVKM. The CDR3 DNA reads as TGTGCCAGCAGTTCCTATCCTATGGGGTTCAACTACGAGCAGTACTTC. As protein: CASSSYPMGFNYEQYF.

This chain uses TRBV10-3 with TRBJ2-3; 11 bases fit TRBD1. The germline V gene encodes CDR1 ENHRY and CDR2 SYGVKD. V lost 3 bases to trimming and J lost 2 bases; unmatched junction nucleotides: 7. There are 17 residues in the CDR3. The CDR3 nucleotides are TGTGCCATCAGTGATAGGGGACAGGGGGAGGTCACAGATACGCAGTATTTT. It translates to CAISDRGQGEVTDTQYF.

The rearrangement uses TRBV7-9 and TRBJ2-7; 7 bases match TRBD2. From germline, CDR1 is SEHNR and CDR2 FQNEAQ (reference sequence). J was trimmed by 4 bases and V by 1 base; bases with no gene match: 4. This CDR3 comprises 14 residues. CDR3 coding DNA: TGTGCCAGCAGCTTAGTTGGCGGGAGTTACGAGCAGTACTTC. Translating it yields CASSLVGGSYEQYF. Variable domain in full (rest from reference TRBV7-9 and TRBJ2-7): DTGVSQNPRHKITKRGQNVTFRCDPISEHNRLYWYRQTLGQGPEFLTYFQNEAQLEKSRLLSDRFSAERPKGSFSTLEIQRTEQGDSAMYLCASSLVGGSYEQYFGPGTRLTVT.

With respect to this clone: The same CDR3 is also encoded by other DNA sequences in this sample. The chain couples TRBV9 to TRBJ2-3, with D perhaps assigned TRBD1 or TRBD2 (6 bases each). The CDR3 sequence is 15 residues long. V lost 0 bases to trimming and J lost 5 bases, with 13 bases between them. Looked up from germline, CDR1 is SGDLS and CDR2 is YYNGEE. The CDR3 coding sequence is TGTGCCAGCAGCGTAGAGGGGGGAGTAGGAGATACGCAGTATTTT. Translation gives CASSVEGGVGDTQYF.